The sample holds many counts of the clone carrying this T cell receptor (beta chain). CDR1 is ENHRY and CDR2 is SYGVKD in the germline V gene. Trimming at V came to 3 bases and at J to 8 bases, leaving 8 bases not matched to a gene. This CDR3 contains 16 residues. TCRdb re-called the RT-PCR reads with MiXCR, one entry per CDR3 protein. The sample has hundreds of thousands of distinct CDR3 sequences; over 12% are singletons. The TCR comes from a female donor in good health, serving as a healthy control. The specimen sequenced was memory CD4+ T cells from blood. The rearrangement uses TRBV10-3 and TRBJ2-1; 12 bases match TRBD2. CDR3 sequence: CAISEYPSGRDDEQFF. CDR3 nucleotide sequence: TGTGCCATCAGTGAATATCCTAGCGGGAGGGACGATGAGCAGTTCTTC.